The rows below give T cell receptor beta chains drawn from one sample of a study of early T cells in non-severe SARS-CoV-2 infection. Via MiXCR, TCRdb re-called the 5' RACE reads, giving one row per CDR3 protein. The sample holds 40,000 to 50,000 distinct CDR3 sequences; roughly 5.7% are singletons and the top ten take approximately 5.4%. The specimen was whole blood, collected at baseline. The source is an adult who was a healthcare worker with PCR-confirmed SARS-CoV-2 infection or an uninfected control (not recorded which). Both conserved end residues are trimmed from each CDR3. Clone sizes are given selectively: once, few, many, or a class where the clone is expanded.

abundance: few
v_gene: TRBV6-6
CDR3aa: ASSYSRGSAGVRRNQPQH

abundance: few
v_gene: TRBV11-2
CDR3aa: ASSFRASGSRDAQY

abundance: many
v_gene: TRBV3-1
CDR3aa: ASSPRTAGEQF

abundance: many
v_gene: TRBV10-1
CDR3aa: ASSETSGATDTQY

abundance: few
v_gene: TRBV5-5
CDR3aa: ASSAGQGLSLGANVLT

abundance: NA
v_gene: TRBV9
CDR3aa: ASSALAGASYNEQF

abundance: few
v_gene: TRBV4-1
CDR3aa: ASSQDGGGLSEKLF

abundance: few
v_gene: TRBV5-4
CDR3aa: ASSFRDVSLYEQY

abundance: many
v_gene: TRBV6-5
CDR3aa: ASSPVRDSYEQY

abundance: many
v_gene: TRBV24-1
CDR3aa: ATSDVPAVNTGELF

abundance: NA
v_gene: TRBV28
CDR3aa: ASSSPGSGELF

abundance: few
v_gene: TRBV7-9
CDR3aa: ASSPTSRNSPLH

abundance: many
v_gene: TRBV4-2
CDR3aa: ASSQGGLGLRDIQY

abundance: many
v_gene: TRBV19
CDR3aa: ASSIYREKLF

abundance: NA
v_gene: TRBV9
CDR3aa: ASSLSSDGPTDTQY

abundance: few
v_gene: TRBV24-1
CDR3aa: ATKRQLDGELF

abundance: many
v_gene: TRBV2
CDR3aa: ASNLLPWGGAYEQY

abundance: NA
v_gene: TRBV7-9
CDR3aa: ASSSPSGNSYEQY

abundance: many
v_gene: TRBV5-4
CDR3aa: ASSFLREGAYEQY

abundance: many
v_gene: TRBV12-3/TRBV12-4
CDR3aa: ASSFGGIETQY

abundance: many
v_gene: TRBV7-2
CDR3aa: ASSLRGTELYEQY

abundance: few
v_gene: TRBV7-6
CDR3aa: ASSRTSGTQETQY

abundance: few
v_gene: TRBV18
CDR3aa: ASSPPSGTNEQY

abundance: NA
v_gene: TRBV11-2
CDR3aa: ASKLTLGPDTQY

abundance: many
v_gene: TRBV12-3/TRBV12-4
CDR3aa: ASSSHGPGELF

abundance: many
v_gene: TRBV7-3
CDR3aa: ASSLTSGLGRVEQF

abundance: many
v_gene: TRBV12-3/TRBV12-4
CDR3aa: ASIHSLAGVNTEAF

abundance: few
v_gene: TRBV12-3/TRBV12-4
CDR3aa: ASSLMGGSNQPQH

abundance: medium-sized
v_gene: TRBV20-1
CDR3aa: SARGLAGVGTGELF

abundance: few
v_gene: TRBV7-9
CDR3aa: ASSLGVDREAF

abundance: NA
v_gene: TRBV12-3/TRBV12-4
CDR3aa: ASSLDGTTAGNTIY

abundance: many
v_gene: TRBV14
CDR3aa: ASTPTSENTDTQY

abundance: many
v_gene: TRBV5-1
CDR3aa: ASSSGLSSYEQY

abundance: few
v_gene: TRBV5-6
CDR3aa: ASSLYSGSETQY

abundance: many
v_gene: TRBV3-1
CDR3aa: ASSQVSSGPSGEQF

abundance: many
v_gene: TRBV3-1
CDR3aa: ASSQDARSEQY

abundance: NA
v_gene: TRBV20-1
CDR3aa: SASLAGEGTDTQY

abundance: few
v_gene: TRBV7-7
CDR3aa: ASSILAGGPHEQF

abundance: many
v_gene: TRBV6-6
CDR3aa: ASSYSGTGSVSSNQPQH

abundance: many
v_gene: TRBV29-1
CDR3aa: SVEWGSNIQY

abundance: few
v_gene: TRBV7-2
CDR3aa: ASSLWARDPPYYEQY

abundance: few
v_gene: TRBV10-3
CDR3aa: AIESRDSYGYT

abundance: many
v_gene: TRBV7-2
CDR3aa: ASSLPPLGAGVLNEQF

abundance: NA
v_gene: TRBV11-2
CDR3aa: ASSPEGTQY

abundance: many
v_gene: TRBV7-3
CDR3aa: ASSQGLAGATYNEQF

abundance: few
v_gene: TRBV27
CDR3aa: ASSPSGAWAYEQY

abundance: few
v_gene: TRBV30
CDR3aa: AWSVLKDPGPQRETQY

abundance: few
v_gene: TRBV21-1
CDR3aa: ASSKPGRVQPQH

abundance: many
v_gene: TRBV27
CDR3aa: ASSLWGGSSYNEQF

abundance: many
v_gene: TRBV6-6
CDR3aa: ASTQGRGLSYNSPLH

abundance: many
v_gene: TRBV6-5
CDR3aa: ASSYNTGDYGYT

abundance: many
v_gene: TRBV29-1
CDR3aa: SAGITSGTDTQY

abundance: NA
v_gene: TRBV2
CDR3aa: ASSSLANNEQF

abundance: many
v_gene: TRBV18
CDR3aa: ASSLNRDTWEKLF

abundance: many
v_gene: TRBV7-3
CDR3aa: ASSPAGYPYNEQF